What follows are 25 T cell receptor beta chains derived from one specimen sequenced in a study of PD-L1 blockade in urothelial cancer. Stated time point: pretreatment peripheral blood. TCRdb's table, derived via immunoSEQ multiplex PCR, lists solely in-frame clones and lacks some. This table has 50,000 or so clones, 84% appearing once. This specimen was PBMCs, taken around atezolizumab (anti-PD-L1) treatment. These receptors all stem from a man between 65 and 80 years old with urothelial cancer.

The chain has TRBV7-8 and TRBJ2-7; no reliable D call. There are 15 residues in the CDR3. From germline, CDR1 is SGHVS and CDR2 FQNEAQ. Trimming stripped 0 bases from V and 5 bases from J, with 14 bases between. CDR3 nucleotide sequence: TGTGCCAGCAGCTTAGCCCTGCCTCCACGGGACGAGCAGTACTTC. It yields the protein CASSLALPPRDEQYF.

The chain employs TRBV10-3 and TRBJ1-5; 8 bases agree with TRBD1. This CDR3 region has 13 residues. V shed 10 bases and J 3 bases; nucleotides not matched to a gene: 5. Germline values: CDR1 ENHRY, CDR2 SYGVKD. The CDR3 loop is CATRGQLNQPQHF. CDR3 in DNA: TGTGCCACCAGGGGGCAGCTCAATCAGCCCCAGCATTTT.

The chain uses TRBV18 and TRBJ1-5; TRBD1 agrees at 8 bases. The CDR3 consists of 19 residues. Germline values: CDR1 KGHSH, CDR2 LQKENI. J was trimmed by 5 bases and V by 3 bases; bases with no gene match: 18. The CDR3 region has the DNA TGTGCCAGCTCACCCACCTTAGCTCTCAGGGGGCGAATGGATCAGCCCCAGCATTTT. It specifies CASSPTLALRGRMDQPQHF.

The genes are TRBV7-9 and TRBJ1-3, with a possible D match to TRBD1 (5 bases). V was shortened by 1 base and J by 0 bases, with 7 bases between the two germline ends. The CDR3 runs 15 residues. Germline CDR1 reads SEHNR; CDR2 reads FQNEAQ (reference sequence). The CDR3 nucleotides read TGTGCCAGCAGCTTAGGCGGGGGCTCTGGAAACACCATATATTTT. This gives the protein CASSLGGGSGNTIYF.

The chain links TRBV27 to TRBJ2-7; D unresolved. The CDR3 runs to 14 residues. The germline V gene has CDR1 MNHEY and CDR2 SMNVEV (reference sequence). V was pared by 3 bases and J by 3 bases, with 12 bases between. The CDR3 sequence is CASSLKGRSYEQYF. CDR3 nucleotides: TGTGCCAGCAGTTTGAAAGGAAGGAGCTACGAGCAGTACTTC.

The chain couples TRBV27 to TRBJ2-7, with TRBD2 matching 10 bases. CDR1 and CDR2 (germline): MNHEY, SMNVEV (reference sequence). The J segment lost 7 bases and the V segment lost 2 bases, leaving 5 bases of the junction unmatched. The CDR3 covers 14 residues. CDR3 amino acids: CASSLLAGAIEQYF. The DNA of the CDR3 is TGTGCCAGCAGTTTACTAGCGGGAGCTATTGAGCAGTACTTC.

The CDR3: CASSPTGTSGGAVNEQFF. The CDR3 DNA reads TGTGCCAGCAGCCCCACCGGGACTAGCGGGGGGGCCGTCAATGAGCAGTTCTTC. The rearrangement joins TRBV5-5 to TRBJ2-1; 16 bases are a match to TRBD2. The CDR3 has 18 amino acids. CDR1 and CDR2 from the germline V gene are SGHKS and YYEKEE (reference sequence). V shed 4 bases and J 6 bases; nucleotides not matched to a gene: 10.

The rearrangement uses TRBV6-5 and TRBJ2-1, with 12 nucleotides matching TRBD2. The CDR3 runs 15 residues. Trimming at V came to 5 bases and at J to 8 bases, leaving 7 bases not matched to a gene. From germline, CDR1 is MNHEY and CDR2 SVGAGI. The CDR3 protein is CASSRLLAGGDEQFF. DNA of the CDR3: TGTGCCAGCAGTCGACTTCTAGCGGGGGGGGATGAGCAGTTCTTC.

The CDR3: CASSLGQGQRSSYEQYF. The CDR3 DNA sequence: TGCGCCAGCAGCTTGGGCCAGGGACAAAGGAGCTCCTACGAGCAGTACTTC. This chain connects TRBV5-1 to TRBJ2-7, with D maybe TRBD1 (6 bases). CDR1 is SGHRS, CDR2 YFSETQ, per germline. The CDR3 is 17 amino acids. V was trimmed by 0 bases and J by 0 bases, leaving 16 bases between them. The complete variable domain, with remaining parts taken from reference TRBV5-1 and TRBJ2-7, reads KAGVTQTPRYLIKTRGQQVTLSCSPISGHRSVSWYQQTPGQGLQFLFEYFSETQRNKGNFPGRFSGRQFSNSRSEMNVSTLELGDSALYLCASSLGQGQRSSYEQYFGPGTRLTVT.

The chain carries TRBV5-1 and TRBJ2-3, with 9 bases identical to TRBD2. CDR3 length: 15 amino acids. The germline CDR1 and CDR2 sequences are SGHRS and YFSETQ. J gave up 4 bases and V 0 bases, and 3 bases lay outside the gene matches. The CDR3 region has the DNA TGCGCCAGCAGCTTGGATAGCGGGGGACCAGATACGCAGTATTTT. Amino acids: CASSLDSGGPDTQYF.

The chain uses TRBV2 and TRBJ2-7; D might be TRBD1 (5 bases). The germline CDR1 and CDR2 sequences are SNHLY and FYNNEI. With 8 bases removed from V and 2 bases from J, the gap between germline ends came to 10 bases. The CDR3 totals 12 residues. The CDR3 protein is CASQQETYEQYF. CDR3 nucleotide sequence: TGTGCCAGCCAACAGGAGACCTACGAGCAGTACTTC.

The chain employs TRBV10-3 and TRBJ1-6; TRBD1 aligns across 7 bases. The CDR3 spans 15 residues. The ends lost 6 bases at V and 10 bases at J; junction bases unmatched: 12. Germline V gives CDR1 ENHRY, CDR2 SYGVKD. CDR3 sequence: CAIRGTDRAGSPLHF. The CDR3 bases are TGTGCCATCAGAGGGACCGACAGGGCCGGATCACCCCTCCACTTT.

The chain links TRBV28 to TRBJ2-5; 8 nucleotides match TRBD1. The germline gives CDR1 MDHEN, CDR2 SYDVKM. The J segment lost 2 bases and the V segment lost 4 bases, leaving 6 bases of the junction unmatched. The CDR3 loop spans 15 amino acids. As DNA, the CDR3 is TGTGCCAGCAGTTCCCGACAGGGGCGGCAAGAGACCCAGTACTTC. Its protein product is CASSSRQGRQETQYF.

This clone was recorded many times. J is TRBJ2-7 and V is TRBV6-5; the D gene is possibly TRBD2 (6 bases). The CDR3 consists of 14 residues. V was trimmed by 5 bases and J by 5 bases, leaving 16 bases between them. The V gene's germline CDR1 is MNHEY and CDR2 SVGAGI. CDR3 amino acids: CASSPRRGRDEQYF. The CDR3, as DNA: TGTGCCAGCAGTCCCCGGCGGGGCCGGGACGAGCAGTACTTC.

The CDR3 DNA reads TGTGCCAGCAGCGCCGGGACAGGGACGTGGAACACTGAAGCTTTCTTT. This gives the protein CASSAGTGTWNTEAFF. The chain employs TRBV7-9 and TRBJ1-1; 9 bases match TRBD1. Germline CDR1 and CDR2: SEHNR and FQNEAQ (reference sequence). CDR3 length: 16 amino acids. V lost 5 bases, J lost 1 base, and 8 bases stayed unmatched.

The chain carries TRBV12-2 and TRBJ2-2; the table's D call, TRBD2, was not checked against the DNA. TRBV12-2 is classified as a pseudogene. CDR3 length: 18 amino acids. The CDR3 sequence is CASRLSETSSGTTGELFF. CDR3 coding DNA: TGTGCAAGTCGCTTATCAGAAACGTCTAGCGGGACTACCGGGGAGCTGTTTTTT.

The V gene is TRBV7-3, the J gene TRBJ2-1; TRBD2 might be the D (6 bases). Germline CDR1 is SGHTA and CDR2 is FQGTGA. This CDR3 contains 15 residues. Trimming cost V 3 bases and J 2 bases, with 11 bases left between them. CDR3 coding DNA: TGTGCCAGCAGCTTTAGCGGTGAGGCCTACAATGAGCAGTTCTTC. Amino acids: CASSFSGEAYNEQFF.

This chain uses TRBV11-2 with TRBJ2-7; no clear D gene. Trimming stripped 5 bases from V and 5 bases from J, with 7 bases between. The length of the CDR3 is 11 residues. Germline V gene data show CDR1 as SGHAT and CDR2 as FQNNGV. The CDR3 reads CASSQYHEQYF. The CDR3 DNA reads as TGTGCCAGCAGCCAGTACCACGAGCAGTACTTC.

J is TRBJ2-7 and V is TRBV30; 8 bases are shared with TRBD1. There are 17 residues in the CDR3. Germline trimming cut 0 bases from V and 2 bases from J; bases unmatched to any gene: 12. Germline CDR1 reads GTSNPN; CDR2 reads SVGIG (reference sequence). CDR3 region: CAWSVTSPGQEPYEQYF. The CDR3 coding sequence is TGTGCCTGGAGTGTCACAAGTCCGGGACAGGAACCCTACGAGCAGTACTTC.

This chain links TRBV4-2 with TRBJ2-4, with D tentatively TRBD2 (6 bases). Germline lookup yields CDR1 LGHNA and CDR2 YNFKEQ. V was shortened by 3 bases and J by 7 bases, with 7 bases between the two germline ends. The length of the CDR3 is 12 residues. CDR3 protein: CASSQEGNIQYF. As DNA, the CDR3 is TGTGCCAGCAGCCAGGAGGGGAACATTCAGTACTTC.

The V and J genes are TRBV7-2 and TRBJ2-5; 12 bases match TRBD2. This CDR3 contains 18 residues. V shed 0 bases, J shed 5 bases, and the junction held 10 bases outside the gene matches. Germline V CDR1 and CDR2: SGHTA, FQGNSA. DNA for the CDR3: TGTGCCAGCAGCTTAGCGCTATCACTAGCGGGGGGTCAGGAGACCCAGTACTTC. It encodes CASSLALSLAGGQETQYF.

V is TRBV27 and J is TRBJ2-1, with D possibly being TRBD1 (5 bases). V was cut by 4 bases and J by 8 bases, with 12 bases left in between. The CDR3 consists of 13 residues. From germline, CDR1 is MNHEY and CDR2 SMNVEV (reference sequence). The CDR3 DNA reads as TGTGCCAGCAGTTCAGGGCCCGGCGATGAGCAGTTCTTC. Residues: CASSSGPGDEQFF.

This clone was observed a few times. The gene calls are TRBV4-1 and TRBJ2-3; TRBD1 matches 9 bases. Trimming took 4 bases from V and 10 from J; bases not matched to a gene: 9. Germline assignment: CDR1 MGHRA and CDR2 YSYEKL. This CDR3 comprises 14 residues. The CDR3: CASSPGTGRVSQYF. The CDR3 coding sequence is TGCGCCAGCAGCCCCGGGACAGGGAGGGTTTCGCAGTATTTT.

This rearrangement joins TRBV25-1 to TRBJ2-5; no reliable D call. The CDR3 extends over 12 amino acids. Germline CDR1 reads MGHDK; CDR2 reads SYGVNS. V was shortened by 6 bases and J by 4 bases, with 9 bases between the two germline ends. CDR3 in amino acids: CASRAGGETQYF. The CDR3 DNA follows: TGTGCCAGCAGGGCAGGTGGAGAGACCCAGTACTTC.

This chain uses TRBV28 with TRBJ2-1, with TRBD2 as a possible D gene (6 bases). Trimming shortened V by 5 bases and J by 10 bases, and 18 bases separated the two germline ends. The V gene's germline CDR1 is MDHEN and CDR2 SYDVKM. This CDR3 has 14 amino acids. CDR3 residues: CASSLPGRPWEQFF. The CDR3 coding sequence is TGTGCCAGCAGTCTCCCGGGGAGGCCCTGGGAGCAGTTCTTC.